Reported below is one T cell receptor beta chain. This CDR3 contains 17 residues. Trimming took 7 bases from V and 8 from J; bases not matched to a gene: 21. The germline CDR1 and CDR2 sequences are MDHEN and SYDVKM. The source of the sample is a study of blood T cell repertoires in COVID-19. Per the study methods: Reference gene primer amplification yielded estimated nucleated cell counts. Sequencing was performed with immunoSEQ multiplex PCR; in TCRdb, only in-frame clones are kept and a portion is missing. V and J calls and clone size are given by that table; D and trimming were obtained from the DNA. Among more than 200,000 clones listed, about 85% were seen once.

This sequence joins TRBV28 and TRBJ1-2; TRBD1 agrees at 8 bases. The clonotype originates from a man between 65 and 85 years old with acute or convalescent COVID-19. The sequencing sample was made of peripheral blood. This CDR3 reads CASTSSRGLVGVYGYTF. As DNA, the CDR3 is TGTGCCAGCACATCCTCCAGGGGGCTGGTCGGCGTGTACGGCTACACCTTC.